This record looks at one TCR beta chain sequence and its context. The antigen remains unidentified. The data were taken from a study of CD8 T cells in Susac syndrome. Study results and limitations: Clonal expansion was absent from the CD4+ T cell repertoires in Susac syndrome.

Germline V gives CDR1 SGHTA, CDR2 FQGTGA. Trimming took off 5 bases at V and 2 bases at J, with 12 bases between the two ends. CDR3 length: 14 amino acids. RNA was extracted with the RNeasy kit, and a quantity of roughly 0.5 to 1 ug was reverse transcribed using random hexamers. immunoSEQ multiplex PCR amplified TCR beta CDR3 across 54 Vbeta, 13 Jbeta. TCRdb independently ran MiXCR on the immunoSEQ multiplex PCR reads; one entry per CDR3 protein. The sample includes 150,000 or so distinct CDR3 sequences, roughly 95% seen only once; the top ten take 0.16%. Sequencing of TCR beta was performed on blood CD8+ T cells and on blood CD4+ T cells. TEMRA cells were enriched by FACS, and CD4+ and CD8+ T cells were negatively isolated.

Sequencing used CD4+ T cells from PBMCs. The sequence was collected from a human donor with Susac syndrome. The chain uses TRBV7-3 and TRBJ2-5, with D perhaps matching TRBD1 or TRBD2 (5 bases each). The CDR3, as DNA: TGTGCCAGCAGCCGGGGACGAACACAAGAGACCCAGTACTTC. It encodes CASSRGRTQETQYF.